This entry lists 31 T cell receptor beta chains sequenced from one sample in a study of CD8 T cells in Susac syndrome (dated by TCRdb to the late 2010s). Library construction relied on the immunoSEQ multiplex PCR assay. RNA was extracted using the RNeasy kit, and roughly 0.45 to 1 microgram was reverse transcribed with random hexamers. Using fastp trimming at Q25 and MiXCR clonotype assembly, TCRdb reanalyzed the public sequencing data and kept in-frame beta chains. CDR3 protein sequences are deduplicated, and each keeps its most common genes and DNA. For this sample there are about 84,000 distinct CDR3 sequences; around 96% appear just once. Approximately 0.39% of the sample is in the top ten clones. Sequenced material: CD8+ T cells from PBMCs. These receptors all come from a human donor with Susac syndrome.

In its sample, this clonotype was seen once. The rearrangement uses TRBV6-6 and TRBJ2-5; no firm D call. This CDR3 contains 15 residues. V lost 1 base and J lost 2, with 11 bases in between. CDR1 is MNHNY, CDR2 SVGAGI, per germline (reference sequence). This CDR3 is CASSYFRLVQETQYF. The CDR3 DNA reads as TGTGCCAGCAGTTACTTCCGACTGGTTCAAGAGACCCAGTACTTC.

CDR3 sequence: CSPQGTRGHNEQFF. The CDR3 coding sequence is TGCAGTCCTCAAGGGACCCGCGGCCATAATGAGCAGTTCTTC. The genes are TRBV20-1 and TRBJ2-1; the D call may be TRBD1 or TRBD2 (5 bases each). This CDR3 region has 14 residues. Germline V lookup: CDR1 DFQATT, CDR2 SNEGSKA (reference sequence). V lost 8 bases and J 7 bases, leaving 21 bases between the germline ends.

This clonotype has just one count. The genes are TRBV18 and TRBJ1-4; no firm D call. Germline V gene lookup returns CDR1 KGHSH and CDR2 LQKENI. Trimming left V 1 base short and J 11 bases short, with 17 bases between. The CDR3 runs to 15 residues. Here the CDR3 reads CASSPLTRNHGKLFF. CDR3 nucleotide sequence: TGTGCCAGCTCACCACTCACCAGGAATCATGGGAAACTGTTTTTT. The complete variable domain, with remaining parts taken from reference TRBV18 and TRBJ1-4, reads NAGVMQNPRHLVRRRGQEARLRCSPMKGHSHVYWYRQLPEEGLKFMVYLQKENIIDESGMPKERFSAEFPKEGPSILRIQQVVRGDSAAYFCASSPLTRNHGKLFFGSGTQLSVL.

As concerns this clonotype: Sequence at one end of the junction differs from germline and may be a read error. This sequence joins TRBV5-1 and TRBJ2-1, with a tentative D call TRBD2 (5 bases). CDR3 length equals 13 residues. CDR1 SGHRS and CDR2 YFSETQ come from the germline V gene. The CDR3 loop is CTSSLGLGNEQFF. CDR3 DNA sequence: TGCACCAGCAGCTTAGGACTTGGGAATGAGCAGTTCTTC.

The chain is built from TRBV13 and TRBJ2-2; 13 bases map to TRBD2. The trim removed 4 bases at V and 3 bases at J, leaving 8 bases unmatched. Germline V gives CDR1 PRHDT, CDR2 FYEKMQ (reference sequence). This CDR3 is 18 amino acids long. CDR3 region: CASSSSGLAGIDTGELFF. The DNA of the CDR3 is TGTGCCAGCAGCTCTTCGGGACTAGCGGGAATCGACACCGGGGAGCTGTTTTTT.

This clonotype was seen once. V usage is TRBV27 and J usage is TRBJ2-1; D is undetermined. Germline V gene data show CDR1 as MNHEY and CDR2 as SMNVEV (reference sequence). The length of the CDR3 is 14 residues. The V and J ends lost 3 bases and 2 bases respectively, with 8 bases between them. CDR3 bases: TGTGCCAGCAGTTTGGCTGCAACCTACAATGAGCAGTTCTTC. Its protein is CASSLAATYNEQFF.

This chain links TRBV5-1 with TRBJ2-3; 10 bases match TRBD2. V lost 3 bases and J lost 1; bases outside the gene matches: 2. The CDR3 contains 15 residues. CDR1 and CDR2 from the germline V gene are SGHRS and YFSETQ. Here the CDR3 DNA reads TGCGCCAGCAGCTCTCTAGCGGGGGGCACAGATACGCAGTATTTT. This sequence encodes CASSSLAGGTDTQYF.

This clonotype was observed a single time. This sequence joins TRBV9 and TRBJ2-3; D ambiguous. V shed 2 bases and J shed 1 base, with 8 bases lying between them. The germline gives CDR1 SGDLS, CDR2 YYNGEE. This CDR3 has 14 residues. DNA of the CDR3: TGTGCCAGCAGCGTTAGTTGGGGCACAGATACGCAGTATTTT. It encodes CASSVSWGTDTQYF.

The chain couples TRBV7-9 to TRBJ2-2; 10 nucleotides agree with TRBD2. The CDR3 is 15 residues long. V was clipped by 5 bases and J by 6 bases; unmatched bases: 6. Germline values: CDR1 SEHNR, CDR2 FQNEAQ (reference sequence). DNA for the CDR3: TGTGCCAGCAGCATCCAGCGGGAGGGGCCCGGGGAGCTGTTTTTT. Protein product: CASSIQREGPGELFF.

This clonotype was found once. This chain connects TRBV7-6 to TRBJ2-7, with D possibly being TRBD1 (6 bases). This CDR3 is 15 amino acids long. Trimming removed 5 bases from V and 2 bases from J, with 16 bases in between. The germline V gene has CDR1 SGHVS and CDR2 FNYEAQ. The CDR3 sequence is CASSQDSEPTYEQYF. CDR3 bases: TGTGCCAGCAGCCAGGACAGCGAACCAACCTACGAGCAGTACTTC.

The CDR3 bases are TGCAGTGCTAGAACACCTGGGACTAGCGGCCAAGAGACCCAGTACTTC. It specifies CSARTPGTSGQETQYF. The chain carries TRBV20-1 and TRBJ2-5; 11 bases fit TRBD2. With V trimmed by 2 bases and J by 1 base, 6 bases remained unmatched. The germline V gene has CDR1 DFQATT and CDR2 SNEGSKA (reference sequence). The CDR3 has 16 amino acids.

CDR3 protein: CAWSEGGTQPQHF. DNA of the CDR3: TGTGCCTGGAGTGAGGGGGGAACTCAGCCCCAGCATTTT. The chain employs TRBV30 and TRBJ1-5; a weak D match, TRBD1 (6 bases). Deletions cut 1 base from V and 6 bases from J, with 10 bases between. Per the germline V gene, CDR1 is GTSNPN and CDR2 is SVGIG (reference sequence). The CDR3 runs 13 residues.

The table lists this clonotype with a count of one. The J gene is TRBJ1-2, the V gene TRBV4-3; D ambiguous. V was pared by 7 bases and J by 6 bases, with 21 bases between. The CDR3 covers 15 residues. Per germline, CDR1 LGHNA and CDR2 YSLEER. This CDR3 is CASTPSQVVLHGYTF. The CDR3 DNA is TGCGCCAGCACCCCAAGCCAAGTGGTACTTCATGGCTACACCTTC.

This chain joins TRBV27 and TRBJ2-3; weak D call: TRBD1 (5 bases). The end of the DNA fits TRBJ2-5 better, so the J call may be wrong. Germline assignment: CDR1 MNHEY and CDR2 SMNVEV (reference sequence). There are 11 residues in the CDR3. CDR3 sequence reads: CASSFRDTQYF. CDR3 nucleotides: TGTGCCAGCAGTTTCAGGGATACCCAGTACTTC.

CDR3 in amino acids: CSASATTNYGYTF. The DNA for the CDR3 is TGCAGTGCTAGTGCGACAACTAACTATGGCTACACCTTC. The J gene is TRBJ1-2, the V gene TRBV20-1, with D unclear. The CDR3 runs 13 residues. The germline V and J ends were trimmed by 3 bases and 0 bases, with 8 bases remaining between them. Germline loops: CDR1 DFQATT, CDR2 SNEGSKA (reference sequence).

The rearrangement joins TRBV9 to TRBJ2-7; 8 positions agree with TRBD1. The length of the CDR3 is 18 residues. With V trimmed by 2 bases and J by 1 base, 14 bases remained unmatched. Germline-derived CDR1 and CDR2 are SGDLS and YYNGEE. CDR3 loop: CASSVGGRGLIASYEQYV. CDR3 sequence (DNA): TGTGCCAGCAGCGTCGGAGGCAGGGGGCTAATTGCGTCCTACGAGCAGTACGTC.

The genes are TRBV5-6 and TRBJ2-3; no firm D call. The V and J ends lost 0 bases and 2 bases respectively, with 10 bases between them. This CDR3 spans 15 amino acids. The germline CDR1 and CDR2 sequences are SGHDT and YYEEEE. CDR3 residues: CASSLGRVPTDTQYF. CDR3 sequence (DNA): TGTGCCAGCAGCTTGGGAAGAGTACCCACAGATACGCAGTATTTT.

The chain uses TRBV20-1 and TRBJ2-7; D possibly corresponds to TRBD1 (5 bases). Per germline, CDR1 DFQATT and CDR2 SNEGSKA (reference sequence). The V and J ends lost 2 bases and 2 bases respectively, with 13 bases between them. The CDR3 length is 14 residues. CDR3 loop: CSARPPDSTYEQYF. As DNA, the CDR3 is TGCAGTGCTAGACCCCCCGACAGCACCTACGAGCAGTACTTC.

The chain employs TRBV20-1 and TRBJ1-2, with no clear D. The CDR3 is made up of 15 amino acids. The V end was cut by 0 bases, the J end by 0 bases, with 11 bases between. Germline V CDR1 and CDR2: DFQATT, SNEGSKA (reference sequence). The CDR3 spells CSARDPTESNYGYTF. As DNA, the CDR3 is TGCAGTGCTAGAGATCCCACAGAGTCTAACTATGGCTACACCTTC.

The gene calls are TRBV4-3 and TRBJ2-6; weak D call: TRBD2 (5 bases). CDR1 and CDR2 (germline): LGHNA, YSLEER. The CDR3 loop spans 17 amino acids. Trimming pared 1 base from V and 1 base from J, leaving 11 bases between. CDR3 sequence (DNA): TGCGCCAGCAGCCAAGTCCTTGAGGGTTCTGGGGCCAACGTCCTGACTTTC. Residues: CASSQVLEGSGANVLTF.

J is TRBJ2-7 and V is TRBV2; 8 nucleotides match TRBD1. Germline V gives CDR1 SNHLY, CDR2 FYNNEI. The CDR3 loop spans 12 amino acids. The junction had 2 bases not matched to a gene; V was cut back by 8 bases and J by 2 bases. The DNA for the CDR3 is TGTGCCAGCCTGGACAGGGCCTACGAGCAGTACTTC. Protein product: CASLDRAYEQYF.

The table lists this clonotype with a count of one. V is TRBV10-3 and J is TRBJ2-7; D may be TRBD2 (5 bases). Germline V gene sequence: CDR1 ENHRY, CDR2 SYGVKD. Trimming stripped 1 base from V and 3 bases from J, with 13 bases between. The length of the CDR3 is 15 residues. The CDR3 nucleotides read TGTGCCATCAGTGAGTACGGGGTAGAAGGCTACGAGCAGTACTTC. Amino acid sequence: CAISEYGVEGYEQYF.

The J gene is TRBJ2-2, the V gene TRBV11-1; 7 bases match TRBD1. This CDR3 contains 14 residues. The germline V gene has CDR1 SGHAT and CDR2 FQDESV (reference sequence). The V gene end was trimmed by 3 bases and the J gene end by 6 bases; junction bases not matched to a gene: 4. The CDR3 DNA reads as TGTGCCAGCAGCTTTACAGGGGTGGCCGGGGAGCTGTTTTTT. Translating gives CASSFTGVAGELFF.

This chain uses TRBV9 with TRBJ1-1; the D gene is possibly TRBD1 (5 bases). The CDR3 runs 15 residues. Trimming cost V 3 bases and J 5 bases, with 17 bases left between them. Germline CDR1 is SGDLS and CDR2 is YYNGEE. The CDR3 spells CASSGQGQGGTEAFF. CDR3 coding DNA: TGTGCCAGCAGCGGCCAAGGGCAGGGAGGTACTGAAGCTTTCTTT.

V is TRBV7-8 and J is TRBJ2-3; perhaps D is TRBD1 or TRBD2 (5 bases each). The V and J ends lost 3 bases and 1 base respectively, with 14 bases between them. Germline V CDR1 and CDR2: SGHVS, FQNEAQ. The CDR3 extends over 16 amino acids. CDR3 nucleotides: TGTGCCAGCAGCTTGGACCGGGACGGACGCACAGATACGCAGTATTTT. Protein product: CASSLDRDGRTDTQYF.

V is TRBV20-1 and J is TRBJ2-7; D is unresolved. CDR1 and CDR2 from the germline V gene are DFQATT and SNEGSKA (reference sequence). V was trimmed by 4 bases and J by 2 bases, leaving 6 bases between them. The CDR3 runs to 11 residues. This CDR3 is CSAKEPYEQYF. In DNA form, the CDR3 reads TGCAGTGCTAAAGAGCCCTACGAGCAGTACTTC.

V usage is TRBV3-1 and J usage is TRBJ2-1, with 13 nucleotides matching TRBD2. Germline CDR1 reads LGHDT; CDR2 reads YNNKEL (reference sequence). Trimming removed 4 bases from V and 7 bases from J; junction bases left unmatched: 4. The CDR3 consists of 15 residues. The CDR3 reads CASSRGTSGKNEQFF. CDR3 nucleotide sequence: TGTGCCAGCAGCCGGGGGACTAGCGGGAAGAATGAGCAGTTCTTC.

The V and J genes are TRBV2 and TRBJ1-6, with a possible D match to TRBD1 (5 bases). Between the trimmed V and J ends, which lost 6 bases and 0 bases, there was a span of 15 bases. Germline values: CDR1 SNHLY, CDR2 FYNNEI. The length of the CDR3 is 17 residues. CDR3 protein: CASSERGLGSYNSPLHF. Written as DNA, the CDR3 is TGTGCCAGCAGCGAGAGGGGTCTTGGCTCCTATAATTCACCCCTCCACTTT.

The V call is TRBV15, the J call TRBJ1-5; D remains ambiguous. The CDR3 length is 14 residues. Trimming stripped 5 bases from V and 9 bases from J, with 17 bases between. Germline lookup yields CDR1 LNHNV and CDR2 YYDKDF (reference sequence). The CDR3 bases are TGTGCCACCAGCGAAGGGAACAGTGAGGGGCCCCAGCATTTT. Amino acids: CATSEGNSEGPQHF.

This sequence joins TRBV19 and TRBJ2-4; unclear D gene. The length of the CDR3 is 14 residues. V gave up 11 bases and J gave up 0 bases, with 14 bases separating them. The germline V gene encodes CDR1 LNHDA and CDR2 SQIVND (reference sequence). CDR3 nucleotides: TGTGCCTCTCAAGCCTTGGGAGCCAAAAACATTCAGTACTTC. It translates to CASQALGAKNIQYF.

The chain recombines TRBV30 with TRBJ2-7; D perhaps matches TRBD1 (5 bases). The CDR3 is made up of 13 amino acids. V lost 3 bases and J 0 bases, leaving 9 bases between the germline ends. CDR1 and CDR2 (germline): GTSNPN, SVGIG (reference sequence). The CDR3: CAWRADSSYEQYF. CDR3 sequence (DNA): TGTGCCTGGAGGGCAGACAGCTCCTACGAGCAGTACTTC.